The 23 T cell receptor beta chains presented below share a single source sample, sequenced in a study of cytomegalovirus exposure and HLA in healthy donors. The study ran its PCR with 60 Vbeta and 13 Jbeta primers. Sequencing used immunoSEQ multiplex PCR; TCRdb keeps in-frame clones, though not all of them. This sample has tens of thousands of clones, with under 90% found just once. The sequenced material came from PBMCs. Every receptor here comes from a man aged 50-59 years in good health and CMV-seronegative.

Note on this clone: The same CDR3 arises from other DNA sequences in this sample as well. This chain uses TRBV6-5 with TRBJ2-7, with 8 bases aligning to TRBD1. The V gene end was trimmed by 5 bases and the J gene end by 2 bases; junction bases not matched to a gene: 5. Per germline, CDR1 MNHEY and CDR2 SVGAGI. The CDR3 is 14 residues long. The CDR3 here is CASSLGQAAYEQYF. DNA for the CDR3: TGTGCCAGCAGTCTGGGACAGGCAGCCTACGAGCAGTACTTC.

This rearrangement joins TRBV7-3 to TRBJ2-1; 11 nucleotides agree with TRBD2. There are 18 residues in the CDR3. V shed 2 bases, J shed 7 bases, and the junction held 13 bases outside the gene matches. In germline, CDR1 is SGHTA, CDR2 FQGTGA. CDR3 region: CASSLYPGVAGGENEQFF. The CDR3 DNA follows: TGTGCCAGCAGCTTATACCCCGGGGTAGCGGGAGGGGAAAATGAGCAGTTCTTC.

The CDR3 DNA reads as TGTGCCAGCAGCCCAAGCGGGACCCTAGGATGGCAGTACTTC. Its protein product is CASSPSGTLGWQYF. The chain joins TRBV5-4 to TRBJ2-7; 7 positions match TRBD2. The CDR3 consists of 14 residues. CDR1 SGHNT and CDR2 YYREEE come from the germline V gene (reference sequence). V lost 4 bases to trimming and J lost 9 bases; unmatched junction nucleotides: 13.

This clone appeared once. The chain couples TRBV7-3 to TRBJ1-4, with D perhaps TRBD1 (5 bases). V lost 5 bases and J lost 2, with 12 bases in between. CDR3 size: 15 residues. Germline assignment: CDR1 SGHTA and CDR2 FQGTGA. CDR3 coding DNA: TGTGCCAGCAGCCGTTCTGGGGGGACTAATGAAAAACTGTTTTTT. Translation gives CASSRSGGTNEKLFF.

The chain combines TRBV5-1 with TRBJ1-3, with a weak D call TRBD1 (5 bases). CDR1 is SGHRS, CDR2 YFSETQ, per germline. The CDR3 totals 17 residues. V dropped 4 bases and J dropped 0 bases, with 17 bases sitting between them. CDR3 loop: CASSLQGVQSSGNTIYF. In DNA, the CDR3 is TGCGCCAGCAGCCTCCAGGGTGTTCAAAGCTCTGGAAACACCATATATTTT.

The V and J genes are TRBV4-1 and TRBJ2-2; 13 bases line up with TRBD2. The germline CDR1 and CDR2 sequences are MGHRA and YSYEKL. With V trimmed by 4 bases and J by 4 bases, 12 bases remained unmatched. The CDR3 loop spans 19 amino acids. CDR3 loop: CASSPRTSGSGQGTGELFF. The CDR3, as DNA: TGCGCCAGCAGCCCGCGGACTAGCGGGAGCGGCCAAGGCACCGGGGAGCTGTTTTTT.

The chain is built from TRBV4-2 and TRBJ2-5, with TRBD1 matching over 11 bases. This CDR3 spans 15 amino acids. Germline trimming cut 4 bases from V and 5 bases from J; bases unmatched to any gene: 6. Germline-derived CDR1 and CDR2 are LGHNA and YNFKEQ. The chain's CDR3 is CASSPGQGAGETQYF. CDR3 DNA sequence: TGTGCCAGCAGCCCCGGACAGGGGGCCGGCGAGACCCAGTACTTC.

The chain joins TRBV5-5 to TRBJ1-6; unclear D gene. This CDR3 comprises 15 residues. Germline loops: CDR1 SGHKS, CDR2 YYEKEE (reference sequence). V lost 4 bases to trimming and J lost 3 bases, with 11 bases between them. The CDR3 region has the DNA TGTGCCAGCAGCATGACCGCTAGCTATAATTCACCCCTCCACTTT. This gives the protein CASSMTASYNSPLHF.

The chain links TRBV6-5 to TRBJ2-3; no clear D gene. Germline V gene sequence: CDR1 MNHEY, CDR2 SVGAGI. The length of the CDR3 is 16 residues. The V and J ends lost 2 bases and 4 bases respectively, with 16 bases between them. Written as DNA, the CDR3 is TGTGCCAGCAGTTACGGTTCAGCCCCTCAGGCAGATACGCAGTATTTT. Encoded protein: CASSYGSAPQADTQYF.

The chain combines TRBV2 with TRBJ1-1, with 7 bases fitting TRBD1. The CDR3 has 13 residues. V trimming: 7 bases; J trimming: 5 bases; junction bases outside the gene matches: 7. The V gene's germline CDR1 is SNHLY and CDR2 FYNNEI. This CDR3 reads CASNPDRETEAFF. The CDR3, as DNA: TGTGCCAGCAATCCCGACAGGGAGACTGAAGCTTTCTTT.

CDR3 protein: CASSARLAGEGEQFF. The DNA of the CDR3 is TGTGCCAGCAGCGCCAGACTAGCGGGAGAGGGTGAGCAGTTCTTC. The V call is TRBV7-3, the J call TRBJ2-1, with 12 bases identical to TRBD2. Germline V CDR1 and CDR2: SGHTA, FQGTGA. CDR3 length: 15 residues. V lost 5 bases and J lost 9; bases outside the gene matches: 8.

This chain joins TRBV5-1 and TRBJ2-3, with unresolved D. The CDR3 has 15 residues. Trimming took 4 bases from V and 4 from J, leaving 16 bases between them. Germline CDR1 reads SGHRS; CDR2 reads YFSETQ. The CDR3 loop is CASSPVGFEADTQYF. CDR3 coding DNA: TGCGCCAGCAGCCCTGTCGGGTTTGAGGCAGATACGCAGTATTTT. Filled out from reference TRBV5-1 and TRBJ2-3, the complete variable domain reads KAGVTQTPRYLIKTRGQQVTLSCSPISGHRSVSWYQQTPGQGLQFLFEYFSETQRNKGNFPGRFSGRQFSNSRSEMNVSTLELGDSALYLCASSPVGFEADTQYFGPGTRLTVL.

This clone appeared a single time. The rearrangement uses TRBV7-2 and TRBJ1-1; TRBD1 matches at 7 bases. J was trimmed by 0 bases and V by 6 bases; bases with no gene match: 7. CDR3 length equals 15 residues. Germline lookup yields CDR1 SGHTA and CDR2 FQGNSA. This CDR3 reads CASRPGTAMNTEAFF. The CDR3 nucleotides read TGTGCCAGCAGACCCGGGACAGCCATGAACACTGAAGCTTTCTTT. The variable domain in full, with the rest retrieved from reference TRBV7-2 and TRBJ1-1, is GAGVSQSPSNKVTEKGKDVELRCDPISGHTALYWYRQSLGQGLEFLIYFQGNSAPDKSGLPSDRFSAERTGGSVSTLTIQRTQQEDSAVYLCASRPGTAMNTEAFFGQGTRLTVV.

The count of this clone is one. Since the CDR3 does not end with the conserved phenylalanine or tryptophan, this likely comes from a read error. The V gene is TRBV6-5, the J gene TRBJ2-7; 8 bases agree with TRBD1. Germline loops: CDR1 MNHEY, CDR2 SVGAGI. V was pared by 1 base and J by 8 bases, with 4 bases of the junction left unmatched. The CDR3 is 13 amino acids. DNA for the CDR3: TGTGCCAGCAGTTACTTGACAGGGGAACAGCAGTACCTC. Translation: CASSYLTGEQQYL.

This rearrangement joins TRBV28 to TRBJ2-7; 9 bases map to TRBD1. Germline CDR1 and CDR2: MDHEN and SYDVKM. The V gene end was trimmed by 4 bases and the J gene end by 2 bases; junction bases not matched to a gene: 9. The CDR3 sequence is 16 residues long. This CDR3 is CASSSPGTGIPYEQYF. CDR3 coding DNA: TGTGCCAGCAGTTCTCCCGGGACAGGGATCCCCTACGAGCAGTACTTC.

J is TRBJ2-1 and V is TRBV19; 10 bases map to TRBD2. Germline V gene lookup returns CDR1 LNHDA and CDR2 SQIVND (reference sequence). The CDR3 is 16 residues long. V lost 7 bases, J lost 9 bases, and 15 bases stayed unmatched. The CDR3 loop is CASTYRRASGRREQFF. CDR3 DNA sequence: TGTGCCAGTACCTACAGGAGGGCTAGCGGGAGACGTGAGCAGTTCTTC. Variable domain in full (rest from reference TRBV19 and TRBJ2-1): DGGITQSPKYLFRKEGQNVTLSCEQNLNHDAMYWYRQDPGQGLRLIYYSQIVNDFQKGDIAEGYSVSREKKESFPLTVTSAQKNPTAFYLCASTYRRASGRREQFFGPGTRLTVL.

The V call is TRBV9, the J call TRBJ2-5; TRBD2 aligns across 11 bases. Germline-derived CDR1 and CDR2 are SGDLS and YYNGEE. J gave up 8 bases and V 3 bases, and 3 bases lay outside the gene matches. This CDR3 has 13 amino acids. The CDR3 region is CASSETSGSTQYF. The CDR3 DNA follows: TGTGCCAGCAGCGAAACTAGCGGGAGTACCCAGTACTTC.

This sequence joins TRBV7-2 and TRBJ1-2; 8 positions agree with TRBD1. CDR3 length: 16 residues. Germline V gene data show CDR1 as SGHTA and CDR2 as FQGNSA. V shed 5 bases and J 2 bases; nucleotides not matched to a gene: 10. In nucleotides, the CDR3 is TGTGCCAGCAGCGCAGTTACAGGGGGGAGCAACTATGGCTACACCTTC. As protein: CASSAVTGGSNYGYTF.

DNA for the CDR3: TGTGCCAGCAGTGACAGTGGGGGACTAGCGGGAGGACTAGAGCAGTTCTTC. It yields the protein CASSDSGGLAGGLEQFF. The rearrangement uses TRBV6-4 and TRBJ2-1; the match to TRBD2 covers 15 bases. The CDR3 spans 17 residues. Trimming cost V 2 bases and J 10 bases; bases outside gene matches: 9. Germline-derived CDR1 and CDR2 are MRHNA and SNTAGT.

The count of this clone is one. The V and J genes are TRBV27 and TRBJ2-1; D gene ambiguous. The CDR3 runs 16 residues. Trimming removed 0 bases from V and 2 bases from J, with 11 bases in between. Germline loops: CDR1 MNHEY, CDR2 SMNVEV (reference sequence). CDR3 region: CASSLSAATAYNEQFF. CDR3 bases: TGTGCCAGCAGTTTATCGGCGGCTACGGCCTACAATGAGCAGTTCTTC.

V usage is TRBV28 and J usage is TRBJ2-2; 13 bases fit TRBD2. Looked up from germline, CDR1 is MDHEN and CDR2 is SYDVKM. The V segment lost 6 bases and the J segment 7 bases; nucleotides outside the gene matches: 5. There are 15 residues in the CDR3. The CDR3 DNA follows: TGTGCCAGCAGCAGGACTAGCGGGAGTTTCGGGGAGCTGTTTTTT. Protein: CASSRTSGSFGELFF.

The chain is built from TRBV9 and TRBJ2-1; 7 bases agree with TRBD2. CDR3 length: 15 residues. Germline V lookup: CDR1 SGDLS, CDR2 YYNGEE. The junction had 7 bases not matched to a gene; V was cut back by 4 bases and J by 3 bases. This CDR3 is CASSKTSAGYNEQFF. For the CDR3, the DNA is TGTGCCAGCAGCAAAACTAGCGCCGGCTACAATGAGCAGTTCTTC.

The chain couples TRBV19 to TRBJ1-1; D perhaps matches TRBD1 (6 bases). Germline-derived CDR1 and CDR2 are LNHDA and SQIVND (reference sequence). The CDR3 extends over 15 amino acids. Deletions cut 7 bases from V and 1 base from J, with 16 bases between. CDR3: CASTLSGTRNTEAFF. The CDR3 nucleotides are TGTGCCAGTACCCTATCCGGGACAAGGAACACTGAAGCTTTCTTT.